This TCR beta chain comes out of a study of blood T cell repertoires in COVID-19. Study details: Sample material is recorded as cDNA or gDNA derived from T cells, B-cell-depleted T cells, or PBMCs.

V dropped 6 bases and J dropped 1 base, with 14 bases sitting between them. Germline CDR1 is SNHLY and CDR2 is FYNNEI. The CDR3 runs 15 residues. Profiling relied on immunoSEQ multiplex PCR, and the TCRdb table lists in-frame clones only, not all of them. The table shows about 130,000 clones, with approximately 83% occurring only once. This chain links TRBV2 with TRBJ2-3; TRBD2 might be the D (5 bases). The receptor was isolated from a woman older than 75 with acute or convalescent COVID-19. What was sequenced was peripheral blood. Here the CDR3 DNA reads TGTGCCAGCAGGGGCCCAGCGGATCGCACAGATACGCAGTATTTT. It yields the protein CASRGPADRTDTQYF.